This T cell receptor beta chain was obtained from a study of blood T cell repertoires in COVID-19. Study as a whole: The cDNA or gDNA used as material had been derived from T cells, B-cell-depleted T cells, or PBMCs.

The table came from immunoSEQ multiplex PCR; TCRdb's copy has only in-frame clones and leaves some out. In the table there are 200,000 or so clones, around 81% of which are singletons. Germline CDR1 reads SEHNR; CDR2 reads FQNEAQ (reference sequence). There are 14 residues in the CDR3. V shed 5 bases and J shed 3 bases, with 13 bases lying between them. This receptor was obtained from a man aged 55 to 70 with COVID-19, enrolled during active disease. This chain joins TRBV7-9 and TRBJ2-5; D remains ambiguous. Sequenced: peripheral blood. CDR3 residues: CASSPVAAEETQYF. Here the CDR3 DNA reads TGTGCCAGCAGCCCGGTGGCGGCAGAAGAGACCCAGTACTTC.